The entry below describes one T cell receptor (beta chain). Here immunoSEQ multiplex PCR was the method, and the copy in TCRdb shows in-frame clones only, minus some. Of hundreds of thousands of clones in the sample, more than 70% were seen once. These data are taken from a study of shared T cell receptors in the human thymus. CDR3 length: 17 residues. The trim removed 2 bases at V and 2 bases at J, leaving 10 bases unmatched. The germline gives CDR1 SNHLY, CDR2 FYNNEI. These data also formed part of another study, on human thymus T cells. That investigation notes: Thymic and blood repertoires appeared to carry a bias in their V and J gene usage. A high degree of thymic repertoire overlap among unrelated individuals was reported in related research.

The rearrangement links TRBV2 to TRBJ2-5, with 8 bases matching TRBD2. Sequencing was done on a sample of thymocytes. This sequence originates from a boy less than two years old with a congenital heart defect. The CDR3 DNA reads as TGTGCCAGCAGTGAATGGAAGGTAGCGGGGCAACAAGAGACCCAGTACTTC. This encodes CASSEWKVAGQQETQYF.